This TCR beta chain was recorded in a study of blood T cells in healthy people across ages. Study conclusions and caveats: Compared with aged donors, long-lived donors showed fewer expanded clones, suggesting selection. For the donors, CMV status was unknown and possibly confounded expanded clonotype changes.

Donors ranged from about 6 to 90 years old and were healthy Caucasians in Russia. Alongside a J-beta primer mix, a sample-barcoded 5' primer served in a second PCR lasting roughly 6 to 11 cycles. At least 2.5 million CDR3-containing paired-end reads were obtained per sample. MiXCR was run by TCRdb on the 5' RACE reads, yielding one entry per CDR3 protein. The sample lists fewer than 700,000 distinct CDR3 sequences, approximately 40% occurring once. Germline CDR1 is GTSNPN and CDR2 is SVGIG (reference sequence). V was pared by 3 bases and J by 0 bases, with 15 bases between. The CDR3 has 15 residues. On this clonotype itself: Its antigen is undetermined.

Sequences were obtained from blood. This TCR came from a man aged 80 or over in good health. The chain combines TRBV30 with TRBJ2-7, with D perhaps matching TRBD1 or TRBD2 (5 bases each). The CDR3 sequence: CAWRDPPGLSYEQYF. The CDR3 bases are TGTGCCTGGAGGGATCCTCCGGGGCTCTCCTACGAGCAGTACTTC.